Described below is a single T cell receptor beta chain sequence and its context. Its antigen is unknown. CDR3 length: 15 amino acids. From germline, CDR1 is LGHNA and CDR2 YSLEER. After removal of 5 bases from V and 0 bases from J, the junction contained 5 bases not matched to a gene. Both 60 Vbeta primers and 13 Jbeta primers went into the PCR. Assay used: immunoSEQ multiplex PCR; TCRdb lists only in-frame clones, some missing. The sample lists some 150,000 clones, approximately 85% seen once, with about 10% in the top ten. The sample originates from a study of cytomegalovirus exposure and HLA in healthy donors. The wider study: Sequencing of 150 million to 200 million T cells in an earlier analysis found approximately 120 million unique TCR beta sequences. Study-level findings and limits: The authors reported that TCR beta sequences could predict HLA-A and HLA-B alleles. These predictions were accurate for most subjects in the first cohort. Available immune exposure information covered CMV serostatus only.

Healthy people donating bone marrow made up the donors. Sequencing was carried out using PBMCs. The chain carries TRBV4-3 and TRBJ2-7; 9 positions match TRBD1. The clonotype originates from a man aged 50 to 60 in good health and CMV-seropositive. CDR3 loop: CASSSRTGVSYEQYF. The CDR3 coding sequence is TGCGCCAGCAGCTCAAGGACAGGGGTCTCCTACGAGCAGTACTTC.